A selection of T cell receptor beta chains follows, all from one sample in a study of CD8 T cells in Susac syndrome. TCRdb reanalysed the immunoSEQ multiplex PCR reads using MiXCR and keeps one entry per CDR3 protein. The sample has some 220,000 distinct CDR3 sequences, roughly 96% seen once; the top ten hold less than 0.095%. The sample comprised CD4+ T cells from PBMCs. Source of these receptors: a human donor with multiple sclerosis. The CDR3 runs from the conserved cysteine through the conserved F or W. Fields, in order: D gene, J gene, V gene, clone size, CDR3 length, CDR3 protein, CDR3 DNA. The D gene is left open where the match is weak. The size entry is marked missing in some rows and otherwise reads once, few, many or a size class.

TRBD1,TRBJ2-1,TRBV20-1,.,13,CSAHDRVINEQFF,TGCAGTGCACATGACAGGGTGATCAATGAGCAGTTCTTC
.,TRBJ1-5,TRBV6-2/TRBV6-3,.,15,CASSSDTQFNQPQHF,TGTGCCAGCAGTTCGGACACACAATTCAATCAGCCCCAGCATTTT
.,TRBJ2-5,TRBV5-6,.,13,CASSLFQGETQYF,TGTGCCAGCAGCTTGTTCCAGGGAGAGACCCAGTACTTC
.,TRBJ2-1,TRBV7-9,.,14,CASSLAGGVHEQFF,TGTGCCAGCAGCTTAGCGGGAGGAGTGCATGAGCAGTTCTTC
.,TRBJ1-1,TRBV5-4,once,13,CASSLDPGTEAFF,TGTGCCAGCAGCTTGGATCCGGGCACTGAAGCTTTCTTT
.,TRBJ2-5,TRBV30,.,12,CAWNTGSETQYF,TGTGCCTGGAATACCGGGTCAGAGACCCAGTACTTC
TRBD1,TRBJ2-7,TRBV2,.,14,CASSPDRGLYEQYF,TGTGCCAGCAGTCCTGACAGGGGACTCTACGAGCAGTACTTC
.,TRBJ2-1,TRBV2,.,18,CASSESPLVLSSYNEQFF,TGTGCCAGCAGTGAATCCCCTCTAGTGTTGAGCTCCTACAATGAGCAGTTCTTC
TRBD2,TRBJ2-3,TRBV29-1,.,17,CSVDGLAGVLNTDTQYF,TGCAGCGTCGATGGACTAGCGGGGGTTCTTAACACAGATACGCAGTATTTT
.,TRBJ2-1,TRBV25-1,.,15,CASSDFTRSYNEQFF,TGTGCCAGCAGCGACTTTACCCGCTCCTACAATGAGCAGTTCTTC
.,TRBJ2-1,TRBV5-1,.,16,CASSLRVGQPGNEQFF,TGCGCCAGCAGCTTGCGAGTCGGGCAGCCTGGCAATGAGCAGTTCTTC
.,TRBJ2-1,TRBV29-1,.,11,CSGRQGNEQFF,TGCAGCGGCAGACAAGGGAATGAGCAGTTCTTC
.,TRBJ1-2,TRBV27,.,15,CASSQGGGGSYGYTF,TGTGCCAGCAGCCAAGGTGGGGGGGGTAGCTATGGCTACACCTTC
.,TRBJ2-1,TRBV6-5,once,13,CASTSLIHNEQFF,TGTGCCAGCACCTCCTTAATCCACAATGAGCAGTTCTTC
TRBD2,TRBJ2-1,TRBV3-1,.,15,CASSLDSSGVSEQFF,TGTGCCAGCAGCCTCGATAGTAGCGGGGTGAGTGAGCAGTTCTTC
.,TRBJ2-1,TRBV11-2,.,12,CASSLDGARPFF,TGTGCCAGCAGCCTGGATGGGGCTCGCCCGTTCTTC
.,TRBJ2-5,TRBV3-1,.,16,CASSQGDAGTQETQYF,TGTGCCAGCAGCCAAGGGGATGCGGGGACCCAAGAGACCCAGTACTTC
.,TRBJ2-2,TRBV2,.,14,CASSEGGATGELFF,TGTGCCAGCAGTGAAGGGGGGGCGACCGGGGAGCTGTTTTTT
.,TRBJ1-1,TRBV29-1,.,12,CSVVASITEAFF,TGCAGCGTTGTCGCCAGTATCACTGAAGCTTTCTTT
.,TRBJ1-1,TRBV28,.,13,CASTRSLNTEAFF,TGTGCCAGCACGCGGAGTTTGAACACTGAAGCTTTCTTT
.,TRBJ2-3,TRBV5-1,.,15,CASRGSGSSTDTQYF,TGCGCCAGCAGGGGTTCAGGGTCGAGCACAGATACGCAGTATTTT
.,TRBJ2-1,TRBV24-1,.,15,CATSNGRESGNEQFF,TGTGCCACCAGTAACGGCCGGGAATCTGGAAATGAGCAGTTCTTC
.,TRBJ1-2,TRBV7-8,.,13,CASSFGDNYGYTF,TGTGCCAGCAGCTTTGGGGATAACTATGGCTACACCTTC
TRBD2,TRBJ2-1,TRBV20-1,.,14,CSAQRPSGKGEQFF,TGCAGTGCCCAGAGGCCTAGCGGGAAGGGTGAGCAGTTCTTC
.,TRBJ2-7,TRBV25-1,.,15,CASSEYLSRVDEQYF,TGTGCCAGCAGTGAATATTTGAGCAGGGTAGACGAGCAGTACTTC
.,TRBJ2-7,TRBV6-1,once,12,CASRAGIREQYF,TGTGCCAGCAGGGCGGGGATCCGCGAGCAGTACTTC
.,TRBJ1-2,TRBV7-6,.,13,CASSRGHTYGYTF,TGTGCCAGCAGCCGGGGACACACTTATGGCTACACCTTC
.,TRBJ1-1,TRBV11-2,few,13,CASSLEGNTEAFF,TGTGCCAGCAGCTTAGAGGGGAACACTGAAGCTTTCTTT
.,TRBJ2-7,TRBV30,.,11,CAFRGPYEQYF,TGTGCCTTCCGGGGGCCCTACGAGCAGTACTTC
TRBD2,TRBJ2-7,TRBV20-1,.,14,CSANLAGGSYEQYF,TGCAGTGCTAACCTAGCGGGGGGGTCCTACGAGCAGTACTTC
.,TRBJ1-3,TRBV6-1,.,16,CASRPPTGLSGNTIYF,TGTGCCAGCAGGCCCCCCACAGGGCTGTCTGGAAACACCATATATTTT
TRBD1,TRBJ1-2,TRBV5-6,.,17,CASSGSGTGGINYGYTF,TGTGCCAGCAGCGGGTCCGGGACAGGGGGCATTAACTATGGCTACACCTTC
.,TRBJ1-2,TRBV30,.,12,CAWTGAAGGYTF,TGTGCCTGGACTGGGGCGGCGGGTGGCTACACCTTC
TRBD1,TRBJ1-1,TRBV28,.,12,CASSETTGKAFF,TGTGCCAGCAGTGAGACGACAGGGAAAGCTTTCTTT
.,TRBJ2-4,TRBV7-2,.,15,CASSYGGVGINIQYF,TGTGCCAGCAGCTATGGCGGGGTCGGAATAAACATTCAGTACTTC
.,TRBJ1-2,TRBV27,.,13,CASRPHGRSGYTF,TGTGCCAGCAGGCCTCACGGTCGGAGTGGCTACACCTTC
.,TRBJ2-1,TRBV2,.,11,CASMRLHEQFF,TGTGCCAGCATGAGGTTGCATGAGCAGTTCTTC
TRBD1,TRBJ2-7,TRBV4-1,once,12,CAKPRTGNEQYF,TGCGCCAAACCTCGGACAGGGAACGAGCAGTACTTC
.,TRBJ1-2,TRBV20-1,.,15,CSARDYRDASYGYTF,TGCAGTGCTAGAGATTACAGAGATGCGTCCTATGGCTACACCTTC
TRBD2,TRBJ2-5,TRBV12-3/TRBV12-4,.,15,CASSSGLAGSETQYF,TGTGCCAGCAGCTCCGGACTAGCGGGGTCGGAGACCCAGTACTTC
TRBD2,TRBJ2-5,TRBV29-1,.,13,CSGLAGGGETQYF,TGCAGCGGCCTAGCGGGAGGCGGAGAGACCCAGTACTTC
TRBD2,TRBJ2-1,TRBV29-1,few,14,CSFGGGGSYNEQFF,TGCAGCTTCGGCGGGGGAGGGTCCTACAATGAGCAGTTCTTC
.,TRBJ2-3,TRBV9,.,11,CASSVEDTQYF,TGTGCCAGCAGCGTAGAGGATACGCAGTATTTT
.,TRBJ2-3,TRBV29-1,.,14,CSAWRGQGVNTQYF,TGCAGCGCTTGGAGGGGCCAAGGGGTGAATACGCAGTATTTT
TRBD2,TRBJ2-1,TRBV30,.,15,CAWSVRGRRYNEQFF,TGTGCCTGGAGTGTGCGCGGGAGGAGGTACAATGAGCAGTTCTTC
.,TRBJ2-2,TRBV11-1,.,14,CASSLSQNTGELFF,TGTGCCAGCAGCTTATCTCAAAACACCGGGGAGCTGTTTTTT
.,TRBJ2-3,TRBV15,.,14,CATSSPSSSDTQYF,TGTGCCACCAGCAGCCCATCGTCCTCAGATACGCAGTATTTT
.,TRBJ2-3,TRBV20-1,.,10,CSAQEDTQYF,TGCAGTGCGCAGGAGGATACGCAGTATTTT